This TCR beta chain was sequenced during a study of blood T cell repertoires in COVID-19. The wider study: Researchers got acute and convalescent COVID-19 samples from the United States, Italy and Spain.

Profiled with immunoSEQ multiplex PCR; TCRdb holds only in-frame clones, not every one. Of about 250,000 clones in the sample, roughly 80% were seen once. Germline-derived CDR1 and CDR2 are MGHDK and SYGVNS. The CDR3 totals 14 residues. V dropped 7 bases and J dropped 4 bases, with 14 bases sitting between them. The sequence was collected from a woman aged 80 or over with acute or convalescent COVID-19. The sample taken for sequencing was peripheral blood. The J gene is TRBJ1-5, the V gene TRBV25-1; TRBD1 might be the D (5 bases). The CDR3 DNA reads TGTGCCAGCAAACAGGCTGGGGATAATCAGCCCCAGCATTTT. Amino acid sequence: CASKQAGDNQPQHF.